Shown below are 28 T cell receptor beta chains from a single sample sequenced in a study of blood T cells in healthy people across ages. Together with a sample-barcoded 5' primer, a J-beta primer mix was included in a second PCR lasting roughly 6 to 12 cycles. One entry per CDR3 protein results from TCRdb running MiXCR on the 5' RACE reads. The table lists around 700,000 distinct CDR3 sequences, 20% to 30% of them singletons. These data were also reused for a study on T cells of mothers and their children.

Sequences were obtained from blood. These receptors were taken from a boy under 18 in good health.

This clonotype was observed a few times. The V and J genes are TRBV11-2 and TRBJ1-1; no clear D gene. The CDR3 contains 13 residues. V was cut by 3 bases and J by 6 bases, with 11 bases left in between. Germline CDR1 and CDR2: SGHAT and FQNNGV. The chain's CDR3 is CASSFPPRPEAFF. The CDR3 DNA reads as TGTGCCAGCAGCTTTCCCCCCAGGCCTGAAGCTTTCTTT.

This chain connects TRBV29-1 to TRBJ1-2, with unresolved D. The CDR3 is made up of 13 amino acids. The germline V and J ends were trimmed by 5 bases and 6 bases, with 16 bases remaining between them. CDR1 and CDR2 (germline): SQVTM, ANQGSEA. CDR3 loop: CSVYKGLKDGYTF. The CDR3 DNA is TGCAGCGTTTATAAGGGATTAAAAGATGGCTACACCTTC.

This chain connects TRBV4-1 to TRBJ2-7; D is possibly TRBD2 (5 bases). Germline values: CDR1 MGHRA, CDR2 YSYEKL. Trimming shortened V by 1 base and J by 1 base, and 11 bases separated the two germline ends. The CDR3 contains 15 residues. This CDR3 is CASSQGRESSYEQYF. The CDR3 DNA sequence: TGCGCCAGCAGCCAAGGACGGGAATCGTCCTACGAGCAGTACTTC.

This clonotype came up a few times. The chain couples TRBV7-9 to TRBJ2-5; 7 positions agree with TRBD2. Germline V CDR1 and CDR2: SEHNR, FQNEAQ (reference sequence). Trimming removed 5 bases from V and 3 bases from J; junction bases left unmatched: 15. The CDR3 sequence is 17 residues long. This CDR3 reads CASSRRFVLAVEETQYF. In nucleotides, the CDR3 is TGTGCCAGCAGCCGTCGTTTCGTCCTAGCGGTTGAAGAGACCCAGTACTTC.

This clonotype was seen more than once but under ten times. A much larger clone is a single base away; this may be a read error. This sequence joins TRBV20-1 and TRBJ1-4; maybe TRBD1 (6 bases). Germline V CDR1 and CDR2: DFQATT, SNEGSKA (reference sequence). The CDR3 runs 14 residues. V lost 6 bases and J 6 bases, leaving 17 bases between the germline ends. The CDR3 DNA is TGCAGTGCCTCCCGGGCCAGGGGATATGAAAAACTGTTTTTT. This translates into CSASRARGYEKLFF.

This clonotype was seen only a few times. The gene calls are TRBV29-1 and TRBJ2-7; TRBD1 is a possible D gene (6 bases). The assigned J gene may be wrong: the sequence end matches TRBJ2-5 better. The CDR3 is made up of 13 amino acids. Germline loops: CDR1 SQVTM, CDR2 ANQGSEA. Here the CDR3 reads CSVANRAAETQYF. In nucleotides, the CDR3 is TGCAGCGTTGCAAACAGGGCGGCGGAGACCCAGTACTTC.

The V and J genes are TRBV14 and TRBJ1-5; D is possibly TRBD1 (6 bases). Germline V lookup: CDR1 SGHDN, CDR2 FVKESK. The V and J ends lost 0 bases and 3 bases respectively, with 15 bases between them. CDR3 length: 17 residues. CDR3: CASSQDTTGRDNQPQHF. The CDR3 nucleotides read TGTGCCAGCAGCCAAGATACAACAGGGAGGGACAATCAGCCCCAGCATTTT.

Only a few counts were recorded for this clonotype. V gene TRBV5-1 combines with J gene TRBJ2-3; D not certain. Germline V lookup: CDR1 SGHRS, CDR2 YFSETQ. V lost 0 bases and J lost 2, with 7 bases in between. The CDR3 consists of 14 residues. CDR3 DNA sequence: TGCGCCAGCAGCTTGGTAACAGACACAGATACGCAGTATTTT. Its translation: CASSLVTDTDTQYF.

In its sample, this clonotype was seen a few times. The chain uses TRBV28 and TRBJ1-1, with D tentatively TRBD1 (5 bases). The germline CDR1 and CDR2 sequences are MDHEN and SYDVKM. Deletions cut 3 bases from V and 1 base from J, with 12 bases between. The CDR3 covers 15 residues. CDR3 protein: CASSLFRGSNTEAFF. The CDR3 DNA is TGTGCCAGCAGTTTGTTCCGGGGGTCGAACACTGAAGCTTTCTTT. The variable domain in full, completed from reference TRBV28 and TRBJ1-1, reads DVKVTQSSRYLVKRTGEKVFLECVQDMDHENMFWYRQDPGLGLRLIYFSYDVKMKEKGDIPEGYSVSREKKERFSLILESASTNQTSMYLCASSLFRGSNTEAFFGQGTRLTVV.

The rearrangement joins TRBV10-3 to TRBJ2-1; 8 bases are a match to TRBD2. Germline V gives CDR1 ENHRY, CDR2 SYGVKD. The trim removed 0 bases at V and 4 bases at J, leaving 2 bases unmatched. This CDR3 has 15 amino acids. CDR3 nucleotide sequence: TGTGCCATCAGTGAGTCAGCGGGGGATTACAATGAGCAGTTCTTC. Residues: CAISESAGDYNEQFF.

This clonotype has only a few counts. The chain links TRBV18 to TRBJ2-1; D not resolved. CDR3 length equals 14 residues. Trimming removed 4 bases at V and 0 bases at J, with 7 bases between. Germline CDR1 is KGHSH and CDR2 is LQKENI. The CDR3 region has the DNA TGTGCCAGCTCACAGGACGGCTCCTACAATGAGCAGTTCTTC. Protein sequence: CASSQDGSYNEQFF.

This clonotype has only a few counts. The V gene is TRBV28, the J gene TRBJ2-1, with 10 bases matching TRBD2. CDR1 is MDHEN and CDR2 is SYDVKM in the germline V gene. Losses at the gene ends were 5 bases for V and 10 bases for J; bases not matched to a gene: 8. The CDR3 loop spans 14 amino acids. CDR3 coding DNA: TGTGCCAGCAGTGATCTAGCGGGAGCGGACGAGCAGTTCTTC. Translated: CASSDLAGADEQFF. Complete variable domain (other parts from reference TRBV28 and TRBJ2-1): DVKVTQSSRYLVKRTGEKVFLECVQDMDHENMFWYRQDPGLGLRLIYFSYDVKMKEKGDIPEGYSVSREKKERFSLILESASTNQTSMYLCASSDLAGADEQFFGPGTRLTVL.

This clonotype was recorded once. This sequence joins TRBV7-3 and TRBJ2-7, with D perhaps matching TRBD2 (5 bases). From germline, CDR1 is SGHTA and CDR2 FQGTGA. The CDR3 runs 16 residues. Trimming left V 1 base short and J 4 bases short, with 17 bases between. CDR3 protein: CASSLNGGAETYEQYF. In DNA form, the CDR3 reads TGTGCCAGCAGCTTAAACGGCGGAGCGGAAACTTACGAGCAGTACTTC. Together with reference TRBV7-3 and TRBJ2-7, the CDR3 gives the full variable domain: GAGVSQTPSNKVTEKGKYVELRCDPISGHTALYWYRQSLGQGPEFLIYFQGTGAADDSGLPNDRFFAVRPEGSVSTLKIQRTERGDSAVYLCASSLNGGAETYEQYFGPGTRLTVT.

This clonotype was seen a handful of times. For the CDR3, the DNA is TGTGCCAGCAGCTTAGTTTCCGCCAAATACAATGAGCAGTTCTTC. It translates to CASSLVSAKYNEQFF. The V gene is TRBV7-2, the J gene TRBJ2-5; D not resolved. The J call could be wrong; TRBJ2-1 is a better fit for the DNA end. The V gene's germline CDR1 is SGHTA and CDR2 FQGNSA. The CDR3 is 15 residues long.

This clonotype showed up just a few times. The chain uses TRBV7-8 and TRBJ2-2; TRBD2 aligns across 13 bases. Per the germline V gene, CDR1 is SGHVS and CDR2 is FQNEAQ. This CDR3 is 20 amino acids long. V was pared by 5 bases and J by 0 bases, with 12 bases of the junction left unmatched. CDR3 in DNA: TGTGCCAGCAGCCCCGCGGTTACGGGACTAGCGGGAACGAACACCGGGGAGCTGTTTTTT. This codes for CASSPAVTGLAGTNTGELFF.

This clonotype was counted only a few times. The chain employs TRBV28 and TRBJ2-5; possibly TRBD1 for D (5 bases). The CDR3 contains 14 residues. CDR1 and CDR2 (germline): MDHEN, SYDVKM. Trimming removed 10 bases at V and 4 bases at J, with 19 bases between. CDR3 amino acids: CATKPRVAGETQYF. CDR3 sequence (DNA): TGTGCCACCAAACCCAGGGTTGCAGGAGAGACCCAGTACTTC.

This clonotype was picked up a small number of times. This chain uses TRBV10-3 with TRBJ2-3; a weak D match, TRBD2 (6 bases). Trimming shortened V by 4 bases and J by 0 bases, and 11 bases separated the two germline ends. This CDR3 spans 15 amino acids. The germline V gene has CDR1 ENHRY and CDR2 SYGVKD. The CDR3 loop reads CAISGLDPSTDTQYF. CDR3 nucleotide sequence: TGTGCCATCAGTGGACTAGACCCTAGCACAGATACGCAGTATTTT.

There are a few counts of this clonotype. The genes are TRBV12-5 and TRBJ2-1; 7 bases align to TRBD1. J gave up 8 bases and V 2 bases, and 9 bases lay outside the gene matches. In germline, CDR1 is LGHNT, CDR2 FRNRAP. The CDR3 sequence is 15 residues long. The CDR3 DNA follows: TGTGCTAGTGGTTTGCCTTCGACAGGGTCAGATGAGCAGTTCTTC. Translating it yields CASGLPSTGSDEQFF.

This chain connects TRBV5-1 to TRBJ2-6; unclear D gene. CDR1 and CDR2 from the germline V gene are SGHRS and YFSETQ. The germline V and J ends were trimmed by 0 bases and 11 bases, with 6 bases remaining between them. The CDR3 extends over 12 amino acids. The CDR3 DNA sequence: TGCGCCAGCAGCTTGGAAGGACACGTCCTGACTTTC. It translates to CASSLEGHVLTF. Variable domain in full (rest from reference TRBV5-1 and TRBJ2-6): KAGVTQTPRYLIKTRGQQVTLSCSPISGHRSVSWYQQTPGQGLQFLFEYFSETQRNKGNFPGRFSGRQFSNSRSEMNVSTLELGDSALYLCASSLEGHVLTFGAGSRLTVL.

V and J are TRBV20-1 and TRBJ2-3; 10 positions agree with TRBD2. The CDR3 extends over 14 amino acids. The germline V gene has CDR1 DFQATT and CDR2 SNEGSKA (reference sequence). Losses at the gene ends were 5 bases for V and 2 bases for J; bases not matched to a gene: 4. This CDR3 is CSAPLAGLTDTQYF. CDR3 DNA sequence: TGCAGTGCTCCACTAGCGGGACTCACAGATACGCAGTATTTT.

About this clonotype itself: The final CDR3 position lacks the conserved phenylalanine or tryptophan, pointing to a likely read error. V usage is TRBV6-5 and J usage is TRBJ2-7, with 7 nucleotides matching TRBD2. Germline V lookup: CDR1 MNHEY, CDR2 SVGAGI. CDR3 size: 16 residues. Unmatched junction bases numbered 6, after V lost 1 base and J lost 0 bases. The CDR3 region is CASSYYAGANSYEQYY. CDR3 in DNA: TGTGCCAGCAGTTACTACGCGGGAGCCAACTCCTACGAGCAGTACTAC.

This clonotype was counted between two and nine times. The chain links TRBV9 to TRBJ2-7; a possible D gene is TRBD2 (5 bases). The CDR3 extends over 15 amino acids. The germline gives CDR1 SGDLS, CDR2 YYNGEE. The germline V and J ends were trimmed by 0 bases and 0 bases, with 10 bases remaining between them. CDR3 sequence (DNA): TGTGCCAGCAGCGTAGTCCCGGGAAGCTCCTACGAGCAGTACTTC. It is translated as CASSVVPGSSYEQYF.

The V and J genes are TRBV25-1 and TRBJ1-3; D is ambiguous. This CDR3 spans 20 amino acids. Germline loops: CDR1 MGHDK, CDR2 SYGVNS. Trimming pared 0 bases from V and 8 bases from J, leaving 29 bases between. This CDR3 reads CASSEYFASSSYPTGDTIYF. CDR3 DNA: TGTGCCAGCAGTGAATATTTCGCGAGTTCCTCATATCCGACCGGGGACACCATATATTTT.

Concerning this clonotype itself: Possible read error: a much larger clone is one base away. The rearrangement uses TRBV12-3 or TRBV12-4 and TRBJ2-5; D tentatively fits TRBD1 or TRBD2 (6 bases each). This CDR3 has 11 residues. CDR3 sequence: CASREGETQSF. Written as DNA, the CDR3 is TGTGCCAGCAGGGAGGGGGAGACCCAGTCCTTC.

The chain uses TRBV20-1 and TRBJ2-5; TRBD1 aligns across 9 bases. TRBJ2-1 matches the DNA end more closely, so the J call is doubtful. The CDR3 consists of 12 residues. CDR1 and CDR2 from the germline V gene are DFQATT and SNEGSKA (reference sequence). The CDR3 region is CSARRTGDEQFF. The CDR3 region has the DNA TGCAGTGCTAGAAGGACAGGGGACGAGCAGTTCTTC.

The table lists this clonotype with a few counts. The CDR3 is CSVTGGYTEAFF. The CDR3 DNA is TGCAGCGTGACAGGGGGGTACACTGAAGCTTTCTTT. The chain is built from TRBV29-1 and TRBJ1-1; 9 nucleotides match TRBD1. Germline values: CDR1 SQVTM, CDR2 ANQGSEA. J gave up 3 bases and V 6 bases, and 2 bases lay outside the gene matches. The length of the CDR3 is 12 residues.

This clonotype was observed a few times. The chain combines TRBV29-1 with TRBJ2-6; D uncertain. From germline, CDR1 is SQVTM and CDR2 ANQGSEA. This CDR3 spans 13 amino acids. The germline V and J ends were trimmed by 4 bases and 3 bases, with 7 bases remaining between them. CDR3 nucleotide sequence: TGCAGCGTTGTCTGGGTTGGGGCCAACGTCCTGACTTTC. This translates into CSVVWVGANVLTF.

This CDR3 is CSVARDDTEAFF. Written as DNA, the CDR3 is TGCAGCGTTGCAAGGGACGACACTGAAGCTTTCTTT. This sequence joins TRBV29-1 and TRBJ1-1, with D maybe TRBD1 (5 bases). The germline CDR1 and CDR2 sequences are SQVTM and ANQGSEA. The CDR3 is 12 residues long. V was shortened by 4 bases and J by 3 bases, with 9 bases between the two germline ends.